Presented here are 13 T cell receptor beta chains from one specimen sequenced in a study of blood T cell repertoires in COVID-19. The table came from immunoSEQ multiplex PCR; TCRdb's copy has only in-frame clones and leaves some out. The table includes 130,000 or so clones, roughly 69% detected once. The sequencing input was peripheral blood. The receptors stem from a woman aged 65 to 85 with acute or convalescent COVID-19.

The chain is built from TRBV2 and TRBJ2-3, with D possibly matching TRBD2 (6 bases). The CDR3 length is 14 residues. CDR1 SNHLY and CDR2 FYNNEI come from the germline V gene. V gave up 7 bases and J gave up 2 bases, with 13 bases separating them. DNA for the CDR3: TGTGCCAGCAAGGAGGGAGAACTCACAGATACGCAGTATTTT. Translating gives CASKEGELTDTQYF.

Here the CDR3 reads CASSPGGSNQPQHF. DNA of the CDR3: TGCGCCAGCAGTCCAGGGGGGAGCAATCAGCCCCAGCATTTT. The chain couples TRBV10-1 to TRBJ1-5; the match to TRBD1 covers 7 bases. The germline gives CDR1 WNHNN, CDR2 SYGVQD (reference sequence). The V and J ends lost 5 bases and 1 base, in that order; junction bases with no gene match: 2. The CDR3 sequence is 14 residues long.

The chain recombines TRBV7-8 with TRBJ2-7; 7 bases match TRBD1. Trimming at V came to 4 bases and at J to 0 bases, leaving 3 bases not matched to a gene. This CDR3 has 14 residues. Germline V gene data show CDR1 as SGHVS and CDR2 as FQNEAQ. The CDR3, as DNA: TGTGCCAGCAGCTCGGACAGGCACTCCTACGAGCAGTACTTC. This gives the protein CASSSDRHSYEQYF.

The chain combines TRBV6-5 with TRBJ2-7; tentatively, D is TRBD1 (6 bases). The CDR3 runs to 14 residues. The germline V gene has CDR1 MNHEY and CDR2 SVGAGI. The germline V and J ends were trimmed by 6 bases and 0 bases, with 12 bases remaining between them. The CDR3 loop reads CASSLDRNSYEQYF. The CDR3 DNA sequence: TGTGCCAGCAGCCTCGACAGGAACTCCTACGAGCAGTACTTC.

The J gene is TRBJ1-1, the V gene TRBV14; 9 bases align to TRBD1. This CDR3 is built from 15 residues. With 5 bases clipped from V and 1 base from J, the junction kept 5 bases outside the gene matches. Germline V gene lookup returns CDR1 SGHDN and CDR2 FVKESK. For the CDR3, the DNA is TGTGCCAGCAGCAAGACGACAGGGGGGAACACTGAAGCTTTCTTT. Protein sequence: CASSKTTGGNTEAFF.

The chain has TRBV5-6 and TRBJ2-3; 14 bases map to TRBD2. V lost 4 bases to trimming and J lost 6 bases; unmatched junction nucleotides: 10. This CDR3 spans 17 amino acids. CDR1 and CDR2 from the germline V gene are SGHDT and YYEEEE. CDR3 protein: CASSGGTSGSSWDTQYF. CDR3 in DNA: TGTGCCAGCAGCGGCGGGACTAGCGGGAGTAGTTGGGATACGCAGTATTTT.

The V and J genes are TRBV28 and TRBJ1-1; D gene uncertain. The CDR3 sequence is 10 residues long. The germline V gene has CDR1 MDHEN and CDR2 SYDVKM. Trimming stripped 7 bases from V and 8 bases from J, with 8 bases between. CDR3 sequence (DNA): TGTGCCAGCATCGGTGAAGAAGCTTTCTTT. Its protein product is CASIGEEAFF.

The sample holds one count of this clone. V and J are TRBV29-1 and TRBJ1-1; the D gene is possibly TRBD1 (5 bases). Germline V gene lookup returns CDR1 SQVTM and CDR2 ANQGSEA. Deletions cut 6 bases from V and 0 bases from J, with 11 bases between. CDR3 length: 13 residues. CDR3 in amino acids: CSVRGGMNTEAFF. The CDR3 DNA reads TGCAGCGTCCGGGGCGGGATGAACACTGAAGCTTTCTTT.

This rearrangement joins TRBV7-2 to TRBJ1-1; D uncertain. V dropped 5 bases and J dropped 3 bases, with 7 bases sitting between them. This CDR3 is 12 amino acids long. Germline assignment: CDR1 SGHTA and CDR2 FQGNSA. CDR3 bases: TGTGCCAGCAGCCACATGGACACTGAAGCTTTCTTT. Translation gives CASSHMDTEAFF. Full variable domain (missing parts from reference TRBV7-2 and TRBJ1-1): GAGVSQSPSNKVTEKGKDVELRCDPISGHTALYWYRQSLGQGLEFLIYFQGNSAPDKSGLPSDRFSAERTGGSVSTLTIQRTQQEDSAVYLCASSHMDTEAFFGQGTRLTVV.

The table lists this clone with a few counts. The genes are TRBV5-6 and TRBJ1-1; D possibly corresponds to TRBD1 (6 bases). The germline gives CDR1 SGHDT, CDR2 YYEEEE. The CDR3 is made up of 14 amino acids. Trimming took 3 bases from V and 0 from J, leaving 9 bases between them. As DNA, the CDR3 is TGTGCCAGCAGCTCATACAGGGTGAACACTGAAGCTTTCTTT. Translated, it gives CASSSYRVNTEAFF.

V is TRBV10-3 and J is TRBJ1-4; the match to TRBD1 covers 8 bases. In germline, CDR1 is ENHRY, CDR2 SYGVKD. Trimming took 2 bases from V and 11 from J; bases not matched to a gene: 7. This CDR3 spans 14 amino acids. This CDR3 is CAISERGQGDKLFF. In DNA form, the CDR3 reads TGTGCCATCAGTGAGAGAGGACAGGGAGATAAACTGTTTTTT.

V and J are TRBV19 and TRBJ2-1, with 7 bases identical to TRBD2. From germline, CDR1 is LNHDA and CDR2 SQIVND (reference sequence). The CDR3 spans 16 residues. V trimming: 3 bases; J trimming: 0 bases; junction bases outside the gene matches: 5. The CDR3 nucleotides are TGTGCCAGTAGTATCGGGACGGGAGGCTCCTACAATGAGCAGTTCTTC. This gives the protein CASSIGTGGSYNEQFF.

J is TRBJ1-5 and V is TRBV10-2, with 8 positions matching TRBD1. V gave up 9 bases and J gave up 5 bases; unmatched junction bases: 3. CDR1 and CDR2 from the germline V gene are WSHSY and SAAADI. This CDR3 is 12 amino acids long. In DNA, the CDR3 is TGCGCCAGTGGACAGGGCGATCAGCCCCAGCATTTT. This gives the protein CASGQGDQPQHF.